This TCR beta chain is from a study of control samples from healthy donors and cancer patients. Some clones are missing from TCRdb's copy, which holds only in-frame ones; the method was immunoSEQ multiplex PCR. Seen here are about 180,000 clones, just over 90% observed once, and the top ten hold 1.1% to 1.5%. The CDR3 length is 13 residues. CDR1 and CDR2 from the germline V gene are SGHRS and YFSETQ. V was cut by 2 bases and J by 1 base, with 6 bases left in between. Material for sequencing was blood. The TCR originated in a man younger than 40 in good health. The chain has TRBV5-1 and TRBJ1-2; D is unresolved. The CDR3 loop is CASSFSSNYGYTF. In nucleotides, the CDR3 is TGCGCCAGCAGCTTTTCCAGTAACTATGGCTACACCTTC.